One sample yielded the 28 T cell receptor beta chains listed below, sequenced in a study of shared clonotypes between healthy human individuals. TCRdb's table, derived via immunoSEQ multiplex PCR, lists solely in-frame clones and lacks some. This sample has roughly 2.2 million clones; just under 95% occur once, and the top ten carry 0.3% to 0.45%. The source material was naive CD4+ T cells from PBMCs. The subset is: CD45RA+ positively selected. The receptors here all came from a man aged 18-30 years in good health. Some clones in this sample may be carry-over from other donors' samples.

CDR3 residues: CAWSGGAEQYF. The CDR3, as DNA: TGTGCCTGGAGCGGGGGTGCCGAGCAGTACTTC. The chain employs TRBV30 and TRBJ2-7; D might be TRBD2 (6 bases). The CDR3 is 11 residues long. Looked up from germline, CDR1 is GTSNPN and CDR2 is SVGIG (reference sequence). Trimming cost V 3 bases and J 6 bases, with 9 bases left between them.

The V gene is TRBV6-5, the J gene TRBJ2-1, with TRBD2 identical over 10 bases. With 6 bases clipped from V and 14 bases from J, the junction kept 10 bases outside the gene matches. Germline CDR1 is MNHEY and CDR2 is SVGAGI. The CDR3 extends over 13 amino acids. In DNA, the CDR3 is TGTGCCAGCAGGCCTAGCGGGAGTTCTGGGGAGTTCTTC. Translated: CASRPSGSSGEFF.

This chain connects TRBV5-1 to TRBJ2-3; 9 bases agree with TRBD1. Germline V lookup: CDR1 SGHRS, CDR2 YFSETQ. The CDR3 covers 16 residues. J was trimmed by 1 base and V by 4 bases; bases with no gene match: 7. CDR3 bases: TGCGCCAGCAGCAACGGACAGGGGATTGGCACAGATACGCAGTATTTT. Translating gives CASSNGQGIGTDTQYF.

J is TRBJ2-5 and V is TRBV19; 12 nucleotides align to TRBD2. With 3 bases clipped from V and 4 bases from J, the junction kept 3 bases outside the gene matches. Germline loops: CDR1 LNHDA, CDR2 SQIVND (reference sequence). This CDR3 is 15 amino acids long. CDR3 sequence: CASSMTSGRVETQYF. CDR3 in DNA: TGTGCCAGTAGTATGACTAGCGGGAGAGTAGAGACCCAGTACTTC.

The CDR3 loop is CASSSWGGRGTGELFF. CDR3 nucleotide sequence: TGTGCCAGTAGTAGCTGGGGCGGGAGAGGAACCGGGGAGCTGTTTTTT. The rearrangement links TRBV19 to TRBJ2-2, with TRBD2 identical over 7 bases. After removal of 4 bases from V and 5 bases from J, the junction contained 10 bases not matched to a gene. This CDR3 region has 16 residues. Germline V gene sequence: CDR1 LNHDA, CDR2 SQIVND (reference sequence).

The chain uses TRBV11-2 and TRBJ2-1, with a possible D match to TRBD2 (5 bases). This CDR3 has 15 amino acids. In germline, CDR1 is SGHAT, CDR2 FQNNGV. The V end lost 1 base, the J end lost 0 bases, and 7 bases lay between the germline ends. In DNA, the CDR3 is TGTGCCAGCAGCTTAGCGGGGATCTCCTACAATGAGCAGTTCTTC. It encodes CASSLAGISYNEQFF.

The chain is built from TRBV7-6 and TRBJ1-2, with 10 nucleotides matching TRBD1. The trim removed 5 bases at V and 4 bases at J, leaving 10 bases unmatched. The germline V gene encodes CDR1 SGHVS and CDR2 FNYEAQ. The CDR3 consists of 16 residues. This CDR3 is CASSPRQGATGYGYTF. The CDR3 nucleotides are TGTGCCAGCAGCCCAAGACAGGGGGCAACCGGCTATGGCTACACCTTC.

The chain couples TRBV4-3 to TRBJ2-7, with a tentative D call TRBD2 (5 bases). The V end was cut by 0 bases, the J end by 2 bases, with 11 bases between. The CDR3 runs to 15 residues. Germline loops: CDR1 LGHNA, CDR2 YSLEER. The CDR3 here is CASSQDRTQTYEQYF. The CDR3 region has the DNA TGCGCCAGCAGCCAAGACCGGACTCAGACCTACGAGCAGTACTTC.

The CDR3 nucleotides are TGTGCCAGCTCACCCCCAGCAGCGGGAGTGCGGGAGCAGTACTTC. This gives the protein CASSPPAAGVREQYF. The gene calls are TRBV18 and TRBJ2-7, with 8 bases that match TRBD2. Germline trimming cut 3 bases from V and 7 bases from J; bases unmatched to any gene: 11. This CDR3 has 15 residues. CDR1 KGHSH and CDR2 LQKENI come from the germline V gene. Together with reference TRBV18 and TRBJ2-7, the CDR3 gives the full variable domain: NAGVMQNPRHLVRRRGQEARLRCSPMKGHSHVYWYRQLPEEGLKFMVYLQKENIIDESGMPKERFSAEFPKEGPSILRIQQVVRGDSAAYFCASSPPAAGVREQYFGPGTRLTVT.

The genes are TRBV5-1 and TRBJ2-5; the match to TRBD2 covers 14 bases. This CDR3 spans 16 amino acids. V was clipped by 4 bases and J by 5 bases; unmatched bases: 7. Germline V CDR1 and CDR2: SGHRS, YFSETQ. The CDR3 loop is CASSEGGLAGAETQYF. CDR3 nucleotides: TGCGCCAGCAGCGAAGGGGGACTAGCGGGAGCTGAGACCCAGTACTTC.

The rearrangement uses TRBV30 and TRBJ2-3, with 7 bases that match TRBD2. Per the germline V gene, CDR1 is GTSNPN and CDR2 is SVGIG (reference sequence). Unmatched junction bases numbered 9, after V lost 3 bases and J lost 6 bases. The CDR3 is made up of 14 amino acids. The CDR3 protein is CAWRAREKGDTQYF. The CDR3 coding sequence is TGTGCCTGGAGAGCGCGGGAGAAAGGTGATACGCAGTATTTT.

The chain combines TRBV9 with TRBJ2-1; 9 bases are shared with TRBD1. Trimming removed 4 bases from V and 1 base from J; junction bases left unmatched: 6. The germline V gene has CDR1 SGDLS and CDR2 YYNGEE. CDR3 length equals 16 residues. CDR3 nucleotide sequence: TGTGCCAGCAGCATATCCGGGACAGGGTCCTACAATGAGCAGTTCTTC. It is translated as CASSISGTGSYNEQFF.

The chain uses TRBV7-2 and TRBJ1-1, with TRBD1 identical over 7 bases. CDR1 is SGHTA, CDR2 FQGNSA, per germline. V dropped 3 bases and J dropped 6; count of bases not matched to a gene: 7. This CDR3 is 14 amino acids long. The CDR3, as DNA: TGTGCCAGCAGCTTTACGACAGGGAGTGCTGAAGCTTTCTTT. This gives the protein CASSFTTGSAEAFF.

The count of this clone is one. The rearrangement joins TRBV7-2 to TRBJ2-1; the D gene is possibly TRBD2 (6 bases). The CDR3 is made up of 15 amino acids. Germline V lookup: CDR1 SGHTA, CDR2 FQGNSA. Deletions cut 2 bases from V and 5 bases from J, with 13 bases between. As DNA, the CDR3 is TGTGCCAGCAGCTTACTAGCGCATGGGGACAATGAGCAGTTCTTC. The encoded protein is CASSLLAHGDNEQFF.

The rearrangement links TRBV2 to TRBJ2-2; TRBD1 or TRBD2 may be the D gene (5 bases each). Between the trimmed V and J ends, which lost 7 bases and 6 bases, there was a span of 15 bases. Per germline, CDR1 SNHLY and CDR2 FYNNEI. This CDR3 has 14 residues. CDR3 protein: CASTRVGLAGELFF. CDR3 DNA: TGTGCCAGCACGAGGGTGGGGCTAGCCGGGGAGCTGTTTTTT. The entire variable domain, with the rest obtained from reference TRBV2 and TRBJ2-2, is as follows: EPEVTQTPSHQVTQMGQEVILRCVPISNHLYFYWYRQILGQKVEFLVSFYNNEISEKSEIFDDQFSVERPDGSNFTLKIRSTKLEDSAMYFCASTRVGLAGELFFGEGSRLTVL.

The chain joins TRBV19 to TRBJ2-7; weak D call: TRBD1 (5 bases). The ends were cut back, 1 base at V and 4 bases at J, with 11 bases in the middle. Germline CDR1 reads LNHDA; CDR2 reads SQIVND (reference sequence). CDR3 size: 14 residues. CDR3 in amino acids: CASSIGGDGYEQYF. The CDR3 nucleotides read TGTGCCAGTAGTATAGGGGGCGACGGGTACGAGCAGTACTTC.

The rearrangement joins TRBV18 to TRBJ2-7; 9 nucleotides match TRBD2. The CDR3 totals 16 residues. J was trimmed by 6 bases and V by 6 bases; bases with no gene match: 15. Germline V lookup: CDR1 KGHSH, CDR2 LQKENI. The CDR3 region is CASSLGGLAGSVEQYF. CDR3 DNA: TGTGCCAGCTCTCTAGGCGGGCTAGCGGGGTCGGTCGAGCAGTACTTC.

This chain joins TRBV30 and TRBJ2-2; D may be TRBD2 (8 bases). This CDR3 has 19 residues. Trimming left V 2 bases short and J 5 bases short, with 27 bases between. Germline V CDR1 and CDR2: GTSNPN, SVGIG (reference sequence). The CDR3 DNA is TGTGCCTGGAGTCCCCCCGGGAGGGGGCGGACTAGCTGGACCGGGGAGCTGTTTTTT. Residues: CAWSPPGRGRTSWTGELFF.

The rearrangement uses TRBV7-9 and TRBJ1-5; possibly TRBD1 for D (5 bases). The CDR3 has 13 residues. V was trimmed by 3 bases and J by 7 bases, leaving 10 bases between them. Germline loops: CDR1 SEHNR, CDR2 FQNEAQ (reference sequence). For the CDR3, the DNA is TGTGCCAGCAGCTTGGCGTGGGGCCAGCCCCAGCATTTT. The encoded protein is CASSLAWGQPQHF.

The V gene is TRBV7-2, the J gene TRBJ2-2, with no clear D. Germline V gives CDR1 SGHTA, CDR2 FQGNSA. The CDR3 length is 14 residues. Trimming took off 0 bases at V and 6 bases at J, with 8 bases between the two ends. The CDR3 reads CASSLARTAGELFF. Here the CDR3 DNA reads TGTGCCAGCAGCTTAGCAAGGACGGCCGGGGAGCTGTTTTTT.

The gene calls are TRBV9 and TRBJ1-2; 7 bases are shared with TRBD1. Per the germline V gene, CDR1 is SGDLS and CDR2 is YYNGEE. The trim removed 4 bases at V and 4 bases at J, leaving 10 bases unmatched. This CDR3 spans 15 amino acids. The CDR3 coding sequence is TGTGCCAGCAGCACCCAGACAGGGCTGGCCTATGGCTACACCTTC. This gives the protein CASSTQTGLAYGYTF.

Details on this clone: Other DNA sequences from this sample encode an identical CDR3 as well. The rearrangement links TRBV7-3 to TRBJ2-7; possible D gene TRBD1, 5 bases. CDR1 and CDR2 (germline): SGHTA, FQGTGA. Trimming left V 2 bases short and J 0 bases short, with 11 bases between. The CDR3 has 15 amino acids. The CDR3 DNA is TGTGCCAGCAGCTTAGGGGCAGGCCCCTCCTACGAGCAGTACTTC. It encodes CASSLGAGPSYEQYF.

CDR3 residues: CSASGEETQYF. CDR3 nucleotides: TGCAGTGCTAGCGGGGAAGAGACCCAGTACTTC. J is TRBJ2-5 and V is TRBV20-1, with a possible D match to TRBD2 (5 bases). From germline, CDR1 is DFQATT and CDR2 SNEGSKA (reference sequence). V lost 3 bases to trimming and J lost 3 bases, with 5 bases between them. The CDR3 totals 11 residues.

The CDR3 DNA reads as TGTGCCAGCAGCCAAAGGAATTCACCCCTCCACTTT. Translated, it gives CASSQRNSPLHF. J is TRBJ1-6 and V is TRBV5-4; the D is unclear. CDR3 size: 12 residues. The germline V gene has CDR1 SGHNT and CDR2 YYREEE (reference sequence). V was trimmed by 4 bases and J by 7 bases, leaving 6 bases between them. Filled out from reference TRBV5-4 and TRBJ1-6, the complete variable domain reads ETGVTQSPTHLIKTRGQQVTLRCSSQSGHNTVSWYQQALGQGPQFIFQYYREEENGRGNFPPRFSGLQFPNYSSELNVNALELDDSALYLCASSQRNSPLHFGNGTRLTVT.

The rearrangement uses TRBV5-1 and TRBJ2-7; 11 bases fit TRBD1. CDR3 length equals 18 residues. Germline V gene sequence: CDR1 SGHRS, CDR2 YFSETQ. Trimming cost V 2 bases and J 2 bases; bases outside gene matches: 12. Here the CDR3 DNA reads TGCGCCAGCAGCTTTCCCCCCCCGGGACAGGGGGGCCCCTACGAGCAGTACTTC. Translated: CASSFPPPGQGGPYEQYF.

This chain links TRBV5-1 with TRBJ2-1; 7 bases map to TRBD2. CDR3 length: 15 residues. Germline V gene data show CDR1 as SGHRS and CDR2 as YFSETQ. V was clipped by 3 bases and J by 6 bases; unmatched bases: 9. CDR3 protein: CASSSLADFSNEQFF. In DNA, the CDR3 is TGCGCCAGCAGCTCCCTAGCGGACTTTTCCAATGAGCAGTTCTTC. The full variable domain, rest sourced from reference TRBV5-1 and TRBJ2-1, is KAGVTQTPRYLIKTRGQQVTLSCSPISGHRSVSWYQQTPGQGLQFLFEYFSETQRNKGNFPGRFSGRQFSNSRSEMNVSTLELGDSALYLCASSSLADFSNEQFFGPGTRLTVL.

This chain uses TRBV19 with TRBJ2-7; D is unresolved. This CDR3 spans 15 amino acids. Trimming took 3 bases from V and 3 from J, leaving 15 bases between them. CDR1 and CDR2 (germline): LNHDA, SQIVND (reference sequence). The CDR3 is CASSIGSVGNYEQYF. The CDR3, as DNA: TGTGCCAGTAGTATTGGGTCAGTGGGGAACTACGAGCAGTACTTC.

V usage is TRBV11-2 and J usage is TRBJ1-6, with TRBD1 matching over 7 bases. The CDR3 totals 16 residues. Per the germline V gene, CDR1 is SGHAT and CDR2 is FQNNGV. The ends lost 5 bases at V and 7 bases at J; junction bases unmatched: 11. CDR3 sequence (DNA): TGTGCCAGCAGCCCGGCATTGAGGGGGCTCAATTCACCCCTCCACTTT. Protein: CASSPALRGLNSPLHF.